Listed here is a single T cell receptor (beta chain). No antigen is known for it. This entry comes from a study of glioma-infiltrating T cells after dendritic cell vaccination. On the study more broadly: The vaccine used monocyte-derived dendritic cells pulsed overnight with autologous tumor lysate. Study conclusions and caveats: Higher pretreatment TIL content predicted longer progression-free time and survival.

Amplification used 60 V beta primers and 13 J beta primers. Sequencing used immunoSEQ multiplex PCR; TCRdb keeps in-frame clones, though not all of them. This sample has approximately 82,000 clones; around 90% occur once, and the top ten carry approximately 2.9%. The CDR3 has 14 amino acids. Germline values: CDR1 SQVTM, CDR2 ANQGSEA. PBMC sampling occurred before vaccination, two weeks after the third dose, and at progression. This clonotype was sampled from a human donor with glioblastoma. The chain joins TRBV29-1 to TRBJ2-5; 7 bases align to TRBD1. Matching the DNA end better, TRBJ2-7 makes the J call doubtful. Sequencing used blood, obtained before dendritic cell vaccination. CDR3 DNA: TGCAGCGTAGCCCGGGACAGAGAATTCTACGAGCAGTACTTC. Translation: CSVARDREFYEQYF.